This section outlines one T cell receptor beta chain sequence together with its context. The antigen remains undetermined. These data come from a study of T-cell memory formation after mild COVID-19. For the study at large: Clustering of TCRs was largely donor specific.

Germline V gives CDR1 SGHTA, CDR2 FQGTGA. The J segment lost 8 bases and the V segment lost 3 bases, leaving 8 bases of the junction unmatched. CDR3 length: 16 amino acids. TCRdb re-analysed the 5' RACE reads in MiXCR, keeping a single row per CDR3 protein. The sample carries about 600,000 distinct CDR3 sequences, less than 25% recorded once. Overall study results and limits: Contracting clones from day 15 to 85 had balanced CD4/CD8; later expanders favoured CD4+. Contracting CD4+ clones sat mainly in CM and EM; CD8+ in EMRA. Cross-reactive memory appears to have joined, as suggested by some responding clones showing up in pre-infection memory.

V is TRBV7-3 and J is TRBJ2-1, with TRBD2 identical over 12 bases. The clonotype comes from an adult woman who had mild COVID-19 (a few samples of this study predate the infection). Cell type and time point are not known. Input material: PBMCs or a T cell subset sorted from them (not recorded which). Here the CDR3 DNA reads TGTGCCAGCAGCTTGGCGCCTAGCGGGGGGGCGGATGAGCAGTTCTTC. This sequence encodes CASSLAPSGGADEQFF.